Shown below are 30 T cell receptor beta chains from a single sample sequenced in a study of PD-L1 blockade in urothelial cancer. Profiled with immunoSEQ multiplex PCR; TCRdb holds only in-frame clones, not every one. The top ten clones hold under 4.5% of a sample with more than 30,000 clones, 87% of them seen once. The specimen comprised PBMCs, sampled around atezolizumab (anti-PD-L1) treatment. The receptors here all came from a man aged 50-60 years with urothelial cancer.

This chain links TRBV18 with TRBJ2-1; 7 bases are a match to TRBD1. With V trimmed by 2 bases and J by 1 base, 2 bases remained unmatched. This CDR3 region has 15 residues. CDR1 KGHSH and CDR2 LQKENI come from the germline V gene. This CDR3 reads CASSPSTGSYNEQFF. The DNA of the CDR3 is TGTGCCAGCTCACCATCGACAGGGTCCTACAATGAGCAGTTCTTC.

The chain has TRBV7-9 and TRBJ2-1; D remains ambiguous. The CDR3 has 15 amino acids. Germline CDR1 and CDR2: SEHNR and FQNEAQ (reference sequence). V gave up 0 bases and J gave up 5 bases, with 11 bases separating them. CDR3 nucleotide sequence: TGTGCCAGCAGCTTAGCAACAACCACTAACAATGAGCAGTTCTTC. It translates to CASSLATTTNNEQFF. Looking up the rest from reference TRBV7-9 and TRBJ2-1 gives the full variable domain: DTGVSQNPRHKITKRGQNVTFRCDPISEHNRLYWYRQTLGQGPEFLTYFQNEAQLEKSRLLSDRFSAERPKGSFSTLEIQRTEQGDSAMYLCASSLATTTNNEQFFGPGTRLTVL.

The rearrangement links TRBV15 to TRBJ2-2, with a tentative D call TRBD1 (6 bases). Trimming took 6 bases from V and 4 from J, leaving 12 bases between them. Germline CDR1 is LNHNV and CDR2 is YYDKDF (reference sequence). This CDR3 has 14 amino acids. The CDR3 protein is CATRTGQSTGELFF. In DNA form, the CDR3 reads TGTGCCACCAGGACTGGACAGTCCACCGGGGAGCTGTTTTTT.

The chain couples TRBV5-1 to TRBJ1-5; no definite D call. Germline V CDR1 and CDR2: SGHRS, YFSETQ. Trimming stripped 4 bases from V and 2 bases from J, with 16 bases between. This CDR3 spans 16 amino acids. CDR3 amino acids: CASSPRGPEGNQPQHF. In DNA, the CDR3 is TGCGCCAGCAGCCCCCGGGGTCCAGAGGGCAATCAGCCCCAGCATTTT. Full variable domain (rest looked up from reference TRBV5-1 and TRBJ1-5): KAGVTQTPRYLIKTRGQQVTLSCSPISGHRSVSWYQQTPGQGLQFLFEYFSETQRNKGNFPGRFSGRQFSNSRSEMNVSTLELGDSALYLCASSPRGPEGNQPQHFGDGTRLSIL.

The chain uses TRBV13 and TRBJ2-1; D remains ambiguous. V was pared by 11 bases and J by 1 base, with 12 bases between. The germline V gene encodes CDR1 PRHDT and CDR2 FYEKMQ (reference sequence). The CDR3 spans 13 residues. CDR3 region: CASSEMSYNEQFF. Written as DNA, the CDR3 is TGTGCCTCCTCCGAGATGTCCTACAATGAGCAGTTCTTC.

The genes are TRBV7-9 and TRBJ1-2; D unresolved. Per the germline V gene, CDR1 is SEHNR and CDR2 is FQNEAQ (reference sequence). The CDR3 covers 15 residues. Trimming cost V 10 bases and J 0 bases, with 18 bases left between them. The CDR3 bases are TGTGCCATTGAGCAGTGGGCCAGTGCTAACTATGGCTACACCTTC. Its protein product is CAIEQWASANYGYTF.

The chain uses TRBV6-1 and TRBJ2-1; 14 nucleotides match TRBD2. The CDR3 loop spans 17 amino acids. In germline, CDR1 is MNHNS, CDR2 SASEGT. The J segment lost 2 bases and the V segment lost 2 bases, leaving 2 bases of the junction unmatched. In nucleotides, the CDR3 is TGTGCCAGCAGTGAAAGGGGACTAGCGGGAGCCTACAATGAGCAGTTCTTC. Translated, it gives CASSERGLAGAYNEQFF.

The chain carries TRBV15 and TRBJ2-1; TRBD1 might be the D (5 bases). The CDR3 runs 14 residues. V was cut by 5 bases and J by 6 bases, with 14 bases left in between. CDR1 LNHNV and CDR2 YYDKDF come from the germline V gene (reference sequence). In nucleotides, the CDR3 is TGTGCCACCAGCCCGGACAACAGCCGCAATGAGCAGTTCTTC. This encodes CATSPDNSRNEQFF.

The chain has TRBV6-5 and TRBJ2-6; D not resolved. Germline V gene data show CDR1 as MNHEY and CDR2 as SVGAGI. V lost 5 bases and J 0 bases, leaving 5 bases between the germline ends. This CDR3 is 14 amino acids long. The CDR3 is CASSPGSGANVLTF. CDR3 nucleotides: TGTGCCAGCAGTCCGGGCTCTGGGGCCAACGTCCTGACTTTC.

This chain connects TRBV4-3 to TRBJ1-6; no firm D call. Deletions cut 0 bases from V and 3 bases from J, with 12 bases between. This CDR3 spans 17 amino acids. Germline loops: CDR1 LGHNA, CDR2 YSLEER. CDR3 bases: TGCGCCAGCAGCCAAGATAAGTCCCCGGGCTATAATTCACCCCTCCACTTT. Protein: CASSQDKSPGYNSPLHF.

The gene calls are TRBV30 and TRBJ1-6; the D gene is possibly TRBD1 (6 bases). The CDR3 totals 15 residues. Germline V gives CDR1 GTSNPN, CDR2 SVGIG (reference sequence). Trimming left V 2 bases short and J 4 bases short, with 12 bases between. CDR3 nucleotides: TGTGCCTGGAGTCTCCCGGACAGTTATAATTCACCCCTCCACTTT. Protein: CAWSLPDSYNSPLHF.

V gene TRBV4-1 combines with J gene TRBJ1-5, with D maybe TRBD1 (5 bases). This CDR3 has 15 residues. Germline V gene sequence: CDR1 MGHRA, CDR2 YSYEKL. V was shortened by 1 base and J by 11 bases, with 18 bases between the two germline ends. The CDR3 spells CASSQGVRGGITQHF. In DNA form, the CDR3 reads TGCGCCAGCAGCCAAGGGGTAAGGGGAGGAATCACCCAGCATTTT.

V and J are TRBV19 and TRBJ2-1; tentative D call: TRBD2 (5 bases). The CDR3 is made up of 13 amino acids. The germline V gene has CDR1 LNHDA and CDR2 SQIVND (reference sequence). The germline V and J ends were trimmed by 8 bases and 3 bases, with 11 bases remaining between them. The CDR3 is CASRTRDYNEQFF. DNA of the CDR3: TGTGCCAGTCGTACACGGGACTACAATGAGCAGTTCTTC. The whole variable domain, filled in from reference TRBV19 and TRBJ2-1, reads DGGITQSPKYLFRKEGQNVTLSCEQNLNHDAMYWYRQDPGQGLRLIYYSQIVNDFQKGDIAEGYSVSREKKESFPLTVTSAQKNPTAFYLCASRTRDYNEQFFGPGTRLTVL.

The gene calls are TRBV19 and TRBJ1-5; D is ambiguous. Germline V gene lookup returns CDR1 LNHDA and CDR2 SQIVND (reference sequence). V lost 7 bases and J 0 bases, leaving 13 bases between the germline ends. The CDR3 is 15 amino acids. The CDR3 bases are TGTGCCAGTATTAGGACTAGTTATAGCAATCAGCCCCAGCATTTT. Translated: CASIRTSYSNQPQHF.

The chain recombines TRBV29-1 with TRBJ1-1; the match to TRBD1 covers 10 bases. This CDR3 is 14 amino acids long. Germline V gene sequence: CDR1 SQVTM, CDR2 ANQGSEA. V lost 0 bases and J lost 5; bases outside the gene matches: 3. This CDR3 is CSVEDRTGGTEAFF. As DNA, the CDR3 is TGCAGCGTTGAAGATAGGACAGGGGGGACTGAAGCTTTCTTT.

V and J are TRBV7-9 and TRBJ2-7, with a tentative D call TRBD2 (5 bases). Trimming removed 4 bases from V and 4 bases from J, with 20 bases in between. From germline, CDR1 is SEHNR and CDR2 FQNEAQ (reference sequence). The CDR3 contains 16 residues. The CDR3 DNA follows: TGTGCCAGCAGCTCCCGGGATTCTGTAACTATGTACGAGCAGTACTTC. Its protein is CASSSRDSVTMYEQYF.

The CDR3 nucleotides are TGTGCCAGCAGCCTCTGGGGGACAGGCCAAGAGACCCAGTACTTC. The encoded protein is CASSLWGTGQETQYF. The chain uses TRBV13 and TRBJ2-5; TRBD1 matches at 8 bases. Trimming at V came to 5 bases and at J to 1 base, leaving 6 bases not matched to a gene. The CDR3 runs 15 residues. CDR1 and CDR2 from the germline V gene are PRHDT and FYEKMQ (reference sequence).

This chain joins TRBV10-1 and TRBJ2-7, with a weak D call TRBD1 (6 bases). Trimming stripped 5 bases from V and 6 bases from J, with 14 bases between. Germline CDR1 WNHNN, CDR2 SYGVQD (reference sequence). CDR3 length: 13 amino acids. CDR3 DNA: TGCGCCAGCAGTCAATTACAGGGATCCGAGCAGTACTTC. This translates into CASSQLQGSEQYF.

The chain links TRBV7-9 to TRBJ2-1; a possible D gene is TRBD1 (6 bases). Germline V lookup: CDR1 SEHNR, CDR2 FQNEAQ (reference sequence). The CDR3 loop spans 16 amino acids. Trimming removed 0 bases at V and 2 bases at J, with 11 bases between. In nucleotides, the CDR3 is TGTGCCAGCAGCTTAGCGACAGGCCGTGCCTACAATGAGCAGTTCTTC. Translation gives CASSLATGRAYNEQFF.

This chain joins TRBV5-6 and TRBJ1-1; perhaps TRBD1 as D (5 bases). Trimming left V 2 bases short and J 1 base short, with 9 bases between. Germline V gives CDR1 SGHDT, CDR2 YYEEEE. CDR3 length: 14 amino acids. CDR3 DNA sequence: TGTGCCAGCAGCTTTGGGGCAGGGAACACTGAAGCTTTCTTT. Translation gives CASSFGAGNTEAFF.

The chain carries TRBV6-5 and TRBJ1-1; D unclear. Germline V gives CDR1 MNHEY, CDR2 SVGAGI. V lost 2 bases and J 0 bases, leaving 4 bases between the germline ends. The CDR3 covers 13 residues. As DNA, the CDR3 is TGTGCCAGCAGTTACGCAGTGAACACTGAAGCTTTCTTT. Protein product: CASSYAVNTEAFF.

Details on this clone: A junction boundary mismatches the germline segment, possibly from a read error. This chain connects TRBV7-7 to TRBJ1-3, with TRBD1 matching 8 bases. This CDR3 region has 15 residues. Germline V gene data show CDR1 as SSHAT and CDR2 as FNYEAQ (reference sequence). Written as DNA, the CDR3 is TGTGCTAGCAGCTTAGGGACAGGTTCCGGAAACACCATATATTTT. This translates into CASSLGTGSGNTIYF.

The chain recombines TRBV19 with TRBJ1-1; TRBD1 aligns across 9 bases. Germline loops: CDR1 LNHDA, CDR2 SQIVND (reference sequence). With V trimmed by 1 base and J by 1 base, 10 bases remained unmatched. CDR3 length equals 18 residues. This CDR3 reads CASSIGRTGVGANTEAFF. The CDR3 coding sequence is TGTGCCAGTAGTATAGGCCGGACAGGGGTGGGTGCGAACACTGAAGCTTTCTTT.

CDR3 DNA sequence: TGTGCCAGCAGTTTGACAACGGGAAACACCATATATTTT. This sequence encodes CASSLTTGNTIYF. This rearrangement joins TRBV27 to TRBJ1-3; no clear D gene. The length of the CDR3 is 13 residues. CDR1 MNHEY and CDR2 SMNVEV come from the germline V gene (reference sequence). Trimming took off 3 bases at V and 4 bases at J, with 7 bases between the two ends.

The genes are TRBV4-2 and TRBJ2-1; 8 nucleotides line up with TRBD2. The CDR3 covers 17 residues. V dropped 1 base and J dropped 8; count of bases not matched to a gene: 13. Germline V lookup: CDR1 LGHNA, CDR2 YNFKEQ. The DNA for the CDR3 is TGTGCCAGCAGCCAAGGGTTCGGAACGGGGGGGCTCGATGAGCAGTTCTTC. Protein: CASSQGFGTGGLDEQFF.

The chain combines TRBV7-8 with TRBJ1-5, with D perhaps matching TRBD1 (6 bases). CDR3 length equals 13 residues. Trimming removed 4 bases at V and 4 bases at J, with 8 bases between. Germline V gives CDR1 SGHVS, CDR2 FQNEAQ. CDR3 residues: CASSWTVNQPQHF. The CDR3 nucleotides are TGTGCCAGCAGCTGGACAGTGAATCAGCCCCAGCATTTT.

The chain is built from TRBV7-2 and TRBJ2-5; 8 bases line up with TRBD1. The CDR3 spans 16 residues. Germline V gene data show CDR1 as SGHTA and CDR2 as FQGNSA. Unmatched junction bases numbered 5, after V lost 1 base and J lost 1 base. CDR3 region: CASSLEGRGPQETQYF. The CDR3 coding sequence is TGTGCCAGCAGCTTAGAGGGCAGGGGGCCCCAAGAGACCCAGTACTTC.

The rearrangement links TRBV12-5 to TRBJ2-5, with 10 bases identical to TRBD2. J was trimmed by 4 bases and V by 7 bases; bases with no gene match: 6. The CDR3 loop spans 14 amino acids. Germline CDR1 reads LGHNT; CDR2 reads FRNRAP. In nucleotides, the CDR3 is TGTGCTAGTGAATTAGCGGGAGGTGGAGAGACCCAGTACTTC. This encodes CASELAGGGETQYF.

As DNA, the CDR3 is TGTGCCATCAGTGACGGACAGGGGGCAGATGGCTACACCTTC. It is translated as CAISDGQGADGYTF. The chain links TRBV10-3 to TRBJ1-2; 11 nucleotides align to TRBD1. The CDR3 has 14 amino acids. V shed 3 bases and J 6 bases; nucleotides not matched to a gene: 3. The germline V gene encodes CDR1 ENHRY and CDR2 SYGVKD.

V is TRBV7-8 and J is TRBJ2-7; perhaps TRBD2 as D (6 bases). The CDR3 length is 16 residues. With 5 bases removed from V and 2 bases from J, the gap between germline ends came to 19 bases. Germline CDR1 reads SGHVS; CDR2 reads FQNEAQ. The CDR3 here is CASSPQTGDGPYEQYF. DNA for the CDR3: TGTGCCAGCAGCCCACAGACGGGGGACGGACCCTACGAGCAGTACTTC.